These T cell receptor beta chains were read from a single sample in a study of beta chain features in type 1 diabetes. Data came from immunoSEQ multiplex PCR; TCRdb stores just in-frame clones and leaves some out. The sample shows some 290,000 clones, roughly 24% of them seen only once. The sample consisted of naive CD4+ T cells from blood. These receptors originate from a woman aged 25 to 39 with type 1 diabetes. CDR3s include the opening cysteine and the closing phenylalanine or tryptophan. A D gene is named only where the DNA matches it firmly. Clone size is shown for a subset of rows, as once, few, many or a class of expanded clone.

>TRBV18|TRBJ2-3|.|.
CASSRGSTDTQYF
TGTGCCAGCTCACGAGGAAGCACAGATACGCAGTATTTT
>TRBV28|TRBJ2-7|.|.
CASNNRAAYEQYF
TGTGCCAGCAACAACAGGGCAGCTTACGAGCAGTACTTC
>TRBV19|TRBJ1-5|TRBD1|.
CASSDQGVENQPQHF
TGTGCCAGTAGTGACCAGGGGGTAGAAAATCAGCCCCAGCATTTT
>TRBV4-1|TRBJ2-7|.|.
CASSQGSGPGGGEQYF
TGCGCCAGCAGCCAAGGGTCAGGGCCCGGCGGCGGAGAGCAGTACTTC
>TRBV30|TRBJ2-3|TRBD2|.
CAWQREGLSDTQYF
TGTGCCTGGCAGCGGGAGGGCCTTTCTGATACGCAGTATTTT
>TRBV20-1|TRBJ2-5|.|.
CSAPSSETQYF
TGCAGTGCTCCGAGTTCGGAGACCCAGTACTTC
>TRBV2|TRBJ2-1|TRBD2|few
CAAPTSGLYNEQFF
TGTGCCGCTCCCACTAGCGGCCTATACAATGAGCAGTTCTTC
>TRBV28|TRBJ1-2|.|.
CASSFPITANYGYTF
TGTGCCAGCAGTTTCCCCATTACGGCTAACTATGGCTACACCTTC
>TRBV28|TRBJ2-7|.|.
CASSLQTRYSYEQYF
TGTGCCAGCAGTTTACAGACGAGGTACTCCTACGAGCAGTACTTC
>TRBV30|TRBJ1-5|.|.
CAWSQQGNQPQHF
TGTGCCTGGAGTCAACAGGGCAATCAGCCCCAGCATTTT
>TRBV25-1|TRBJ2-1|.|once
CASSDSGVASSYNEQFF
TGTGCCAGCAGTGATTCGGGGGTGGCGAGCTCCTACAATGAGCAGTTCTTC
>TRBV9|TRBJ1-1|.|few
CASSVDPVNTEAFF
TGTGCCAGCAGCGTAGATCCAGTGAACACTGAAGCTTTCTTT
>TRBV13|TRBJ2-3|TRBD2|.
CASSLEAGVGQYF
TGTGCCAGCAGCTTAGAAGCGGGAGTGGGGCAGTATTTT
>TRBV28|TRBJ1-5|.|.
CASSAGTYSNQPQHF
TGTGCCAGCAGTGCAGGGACTTATAGCAATCAGCCCCAGCATTTT
>TRBV28|TRBJ1-4|.|.
CASSTLGGPNEKLFF
TGTGCCAGCAGTACCTTAGGAGGGCCTAATGAAAAACTGTTTTTT
>TRBV11-1|TRBJ2-5|TRBD2|few
CASSPRELAGQETQYF
TGTGCCAGCAGCCCTAGGGAACTAGCGGGACAAGAGACCCAGTACTTC